What follows is one T cell receptor (beta chain) and its context. The antigen is undetermined. Repertoires were generated with immunoSEQ multiplex PCR, while TCRdb's copy carries only in-frame clones and drops some. The sample contains 180,000 or so clones, about 89% of which appear only once. The data were obtained in a study of T cell responses to AZD1222 COVID-19 vaccine. Whole-study findings and limits: Recipients of two AZD1222 doses showed rising Spike-specific TCR breadth and depth. It was only after the peak T cell response that any repertoires were sampled. A mostly white British donor set with more females was recruited, and clonal diversity was possibly underestimated.

The sample was peripheral blood, taken on day 0 of AZD1222 vaccination. The receptor's source is an adult in good health.

The CDR3 loop is CASSPSGGIKGEQYF. The CDR3 region has the DNA TGTGCCAGCAGCCCGTCAGGGGGCATCAAAGGCGAGCAGTACTTC. The rearrangement uses TRBV5-6 and TRBJ2-7, with TRBD1 matching over 8 bases. Germline V gene sequence: CDR1 SGHDT, CDR2 YYEEEE. J gave up 6 bases and V 4 bases, and 12 bases lay outside the gene matches. CDR3 size: 15 residues. Full variable domain (remainder filled in from reference TRBV5-6 and TRBJ2-7): DAGVTQSPTHLIKTRGQQVTLRCSPKSGHDTVSWYQQALGQGPQFIFQYYEEEERQRGNFPDRFSGHQFPNYSSELNVNALLLGDSALYLCASSPSGGIKGEQYFGPGTRLTVT.